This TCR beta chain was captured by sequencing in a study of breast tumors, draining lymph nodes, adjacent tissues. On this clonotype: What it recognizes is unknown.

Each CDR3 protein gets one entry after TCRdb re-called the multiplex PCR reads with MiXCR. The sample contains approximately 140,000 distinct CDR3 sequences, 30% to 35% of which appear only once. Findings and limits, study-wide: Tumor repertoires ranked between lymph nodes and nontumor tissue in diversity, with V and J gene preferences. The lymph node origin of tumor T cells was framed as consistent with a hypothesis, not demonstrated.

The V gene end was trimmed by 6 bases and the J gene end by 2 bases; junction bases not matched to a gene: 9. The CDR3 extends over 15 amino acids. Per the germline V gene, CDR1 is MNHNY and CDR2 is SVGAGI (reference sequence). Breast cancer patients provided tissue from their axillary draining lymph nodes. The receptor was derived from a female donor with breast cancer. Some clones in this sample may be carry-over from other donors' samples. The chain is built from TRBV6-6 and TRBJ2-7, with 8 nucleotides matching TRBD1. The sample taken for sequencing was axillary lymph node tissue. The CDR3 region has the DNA TGTGCCAGCAGCTCGGCAGGGGGCAAGGCCTACGAGCAGTACTTC. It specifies CASSSAGGKAYEQYF.